The 8 T cell receptor beta chains below all came from one sample that was sequenced in a study of CD8+CD57+ T cells in acquired aplastic anemia. Genomic DNA, serving as template, underwent TCR beta VDJ and CDR3 profiling. One entry per CDR3 protein, called by TCRdb with MiXCR from the reads. Among approximately 58,000 distinct CDR3 sequences, roughly three fifths were seen once, and the ten largest hold approximately 15%. Those patients picked for sequencing had displayed CD8+CD57+ cell expansion on flow cytometry. Specimen: sorted CD4+, CD8+, or CD8+CD57+ T cells (not recorded which) from PBMCs. The receptors derive from a human donor with aplastic anemia.

V is TRBV10-3 and J is TRBJ1-1; 7 bases are a match to TRBD1. The CDR3 is made up of 10 amino acids. With V trimmed by 6 bases and J by 11 bases, 3 bases remained unmatched. The germline gives CDR1 ENHRY, CDR2 SYGVKD. CDR3 sequence (DNA): TGTGCCATCAGAGGGGGCGGGGCTTTCTTT. Protein sequence: CAIRGGGAFF.

The sample holds many counts of this clonotype. The chain couples TRBV28 to TRBJ1-2; TRBD1 might be the D (5 bases). V was pared by 5 bases and J by 8 bases, with 21 bases between. The CDR3 sequence is 15 residues long. From germline, CDR1 is MDHEN and CDR2 SYDVKM. The CDR3 is CASSRLGAGVWGYTF. CDR3 DNA: TGTGCCAGCAGTAGGCTTGGGGCAGGCGTCTGGGGCTACACCTTC.

The chain links TRBV15 to TRBJ1-2; D perhaps matches TRBD1 (5 bases). CDR1 is LNHNV, CDR2 YYDKDF, per germline (reference sequence). CDR3 size: 15 residues. Trimming removed 0 bases from V and 6 bases from J, with 14 bases in between. CDR3 loop: CATSREVGTVDGYTF. CDR3 nucleotides: TGTGCCACCAGCAGAGAAGTCGGGACGGTCGATGGCTACACCTTC.

CDR3 amino acids: CASGGGSDTEAFF. The DNA of the CDR3 is TGTGCCAGCGGGGGGGGGTCCGACACTGAAGCTTTCTTT. The rearrangement uses TRBV27 and TRBJ1-1, with D possibly matching TRBD1 (5 bases). Trimming pared 8 bases from V and 3 bases from J, leaving 13 bases between. Germline V gene data show CDR1 as MNHEY and CDR2 as SMNVEV (reference sequence). The CDR3 runs 13 residues.

By proportion, this clonotype is medium-sized (0.01 to 0.1%). The chain couples TRBV10-2 to TRBJ1-2; TRBD1 agrees at 7 bases. V was pared by 2 bases and J by 4 bases, with 4 bases of the junction left unmatched. This CDR3 region has 14 residues. Germline assignment: CDR1 WSHSY and CDR2 SAAADI. As DNA, the CDR3 is TGCGCCAGCAGTGAGCACAGGGGTACCTATGGCTACACCTTC. Encoded protein: CASSEHRGTYGYTF.

The chain couples TRBV11-1 to TRBJ2-7, with D perhaps TRBD1 (5 bases). Trimming stripped 5 bases from V and 1 base from J, with 18 bases between. This CDR3 region has 16 residues. From germline, CDR1 is SGHAT and CDR2 FQDESV (reference sequence). The CDR3 is CASSVRARSYSYEQYF. Here the CDR3 DNA reads TGTGCCAGCAGCGTCAGGGCCAGGAGTTATTCCTACGAGCAGTACTTC.

This clonotype has at least ten counts. The V and J genes are TRBV6-5 and TRBJ1-2; the D is unclear. CDR3 length: 13 amino acids. V gave up 0 bases and J gave up 6 bases, with 8 bases separating them. The germline V gene encodes CDR1 MNHEY and CDR2 SVGAGI. CDR3 loop: CASSYSIGDGYTF. In DNA, the CDR3 is TGTGCCAGCAGTTACTCGATTGGTGATGGCTACACCTTC.

By sample fraction, this clonotype is medium-sized. The chain combines TRBV25-1 with TRBJ1-2; D is unclear. Germline CDR1 reads MGHDK; CDR2 reads SYGVNS. Trimming removed 0 bases from V and 5 bases from J, with 10 bases in between. The CDR3 length is 14 residues. Here the CDR3 DNA reads TGTGCCAGCAGTGAATATGAGGAAGCTTATGGCTACACCTTC. Protein product: CASSEYEEAYGYTF.